This T cell receptor beta chain was recovered during a study of identical twins. From the 5' RACE reads, TCRdb called clonotypes with MiXCR, one entry per CDR3 protein. The sample has roughly 1,500,000 distinct CDR3 sequences, about 32% seen once. Study-wide results and caveats: Its conclusions, products of cross-sectional statistical analysis, did not come from following the same donors. It was out-of-frame TCR alpha sharing in monozygotic twins that models underestimated.

This clonotype was counted only a few times. Its cognate antigen is unknown. In germline, CDR1 is MNHEY, CDR2 SMNVEV (reference sequence). The CDR3 contains 13 residues. V lost 2 bases to trimming and J lost 11 bases, with 15 bases between them. All of the donors were Caucasians in good health. The TCR comes from a newborn girl in good health. This chain uses TRBV27 with TRBJ2-5; a possible D gene is TRBD1 (6 bases). What was sequenced was cord blood. This CDR3 is CASSLGYREEQYF. The CDR3 DNA is TGTGCCAGCAGTTTAGGGTACAGGGAAGAGCAGTACTTC.